Shown below are 14 T cell receptor beta chains from a single sample sequenced in a study of T cell repertoires in aging, cancer and after chemotherapy. The template was genomic DNA from peripheral blood, not RNA. Multiplex touch-down PCR with TRB-A/B primers amplified rearranged V-D-J TRB sequences. TCRdb used MiXCR to reprocess the multiplex PCR reads, holding one entry per CDR3 protein. The data show approximately 13,000 distinct CDR3 sequences, around 20% seen once. Sequenced input: blood. These TCRs come from a human donor in good health.

Comment on this clonotype: A much larger clone lies one base from this, so it may be a read error. This chain uses TRBV7-9 with TRBJ2-1; weak D call: TRBD2 (6 bases). Germline V CDR1 and CDR2: SEHNR, FQNEAQ (reference sequence). The CDR3 runs to 13 residues. V was cut by 4 bases and J by 5 bases, with 9 bases left in between. This chain's CDR3 is CASSSGGHNEQFF. The CDR3 nucleotides read TGTGCCAGCAGCTCAGGAGGGCACAATGAGCAGTTCTTC.

This clonotype has a handful of counts. V and J are TRBV7-9 and TRBJ2-3, with D possibly being TRBD1 or TRBD2 (5 bases each). The ends were cut back, 5 bases at V and 0 bases at J, with 27 bases in the middle. The CDR3 is made up of 20 amino acids. Germline lookup yields CDR1 SEHNR and CDR2 FQNEAQ (reference sequence). The CDR3 protein is CASSPGLVGASDGSTDTQYF. For the CDR3, the DNA is TGTGCCAGCAGCCCTGGACTGGTCGGGGCTAGTGATGGTAGCACAGATACGCAGTATTTT.

This clonotype was observed a few times. The chain is built from TRBV12-3 or TRBV12-4 and TRBJ1-3; perhaps TRBD1 as D (6 bases). V was shortened by 2 bases and J by 2 bases, with 10 bases between the two germline ends. CDR3 length equals 15 residues. For the CDR3, the DNA is TGTGCCAGCAGTTTATCGGGGGCAGCTGGAAACACCATATATTTT. Encoded protein: CASSLSGAAGNTIYF.

About this clonotype: A read error may be the cause here, since a much bigger clone is one base away. The chain recombines TRBV20-1 with TRBJ2-1, with 7 nucleotides matching TRBD2. CDR1 and CDR2 from the germline V gene are DFQATT and SNEGSKA (reference sequence). This CDR3 comprises 15 residues. CDR3 in DNA: TGCAGTGCTAGAGATGGGCGTCGGGGGAGGGATGAGCAGCTCTTC. Translating gives CSARDGRRGRDEQLF.

About this clonotype itself: One junction end does not reproduce the germline sequence, and a read error may be involved. The chain uses TRBV11-2 and TRBJ1-5; TRBD1 matches 8 bases. CDR3 length: 14 residues. CDR1 is SGHAT and CDR2 is FQNNGV in the germline V gene. CDR3 bases: TGTGCCTGCAGCTTAGTTGACAGGGGACAGCCCCAGCATTTT. Its translation is CACSLVDRGQPQHF.

This clonotype was seen many times. The rearrangement joins TRBV6-5 to TRBJ1-1; no firm D call. Germline-derived CDR1 and CDR2 are MNHEY and SVGAGI. V gave up 6 bases and J gave up 1 base, with 12 bases separating them. The CDR3 is 14 amino acids. The CDR3 nucleotides are TGTGCCAGCAGCCCCCCGACTGGGAACACTGAAGCTTTCTTT. Translated, it gives CASSPPTGNTEAFF.

The CDR3 protein is CASSFGNSGNTIYF. CDR3 nucleotide sequence: TGCGCCAGCAGCTTCGGGAATTCTGGAAACACCATATATTTT. This chain links TRBV5-1 with TRBJ1-3; D not certain. Germline values: CDR1 SGHRS, CDR2 YFSETQ. The ends were cut back, 2 bases at V and 1 base at J, with 7 bases in the middle. CDR3 length equals 14 residues.

Note on this clonotype: This may be a read error: a much more frequent sequence differs by one nucleotide. This rearrangement joins TRBV6-5 to TRBJ2-1, with 12 bases aligning to TRBD2. The length of the CDR3 is 17 residues. Germline V gene data show CDR1 as MNHEY and CDR2 as SVGAGI. V gave up 5 bases and J gave up 8 bases; unmatched junction bases: 13. The CDR3 nucleotides are TGTGCCAGCAGTACACGGAGACTAGCGGGGGTTGTGGATGAGCAGTTCTTC. Amino acids: CASSTRRLAGVVDEQFF.

This clonotype was picked up a small number of times. The rearrangement joins TRBV10-3 to TRBJ2-1, with D perhaps matching TRBD1 (6 bases). There are 15 residues in the CDR3. The V end was cut by 0 bases, the J end by 4 bases, with 10 bases between. Germline V gene lookup returns CDR1 ENHRY and CDR2 SYGVKD. The CDR3 loop is CAISESGQTYNEQFF. CDR3 in DNA: TGTGCCATCAGTGAGTCGGGACAAACTTACAATGAGCAGTTCTTC.

The sample holds many counts of this clonotype. The V and J genes are TRBV6-4 and TRBJ2-7, with unresolved D. Germline V gives CDR1 MRHNA, CDR2 SNTAGT. The CDR3 has 13 amino acids. V lost 4 bases and J lost 6, with 13 bases in between. The CDR3 region is CASSAPFYSEQYF. In DNA form, the CDR3 reads TGTGCCAGCAGTGCCCCCTTCTACTCCGAGCAGTACTTC.

The CDR3 DNA reads as TGCGCCAGCAGAGGACAGGGGCTCTCCTACGAGCAGTACTTC. Protein product: CASRGQGLSYEQYF. This chain connects TRBV5-1 to TRBJ2-7; TRBD1 agrees at 9 bases. V dropped 5 bases and J dropped 0; count of bases not matched to a gene: 3. The CDR3 loop spans 14 amino acids. Germline CDR1 and CDR2: SGHRS and YFSETQ.

This clonotype is medium-sized within its sample. V and J are TRBV19 and TRBJ1-2, with D possibly matching TRBD1 (6 bases). CDR1 LNHDA and CDR2 SQIVND come from the germline V gene (reference sequence). V lost 1 base, J lost 8 bases, and 20 bases lay in between. This CDR3 has 16 amino acids. For the CDR3, the DNA is TGTGCCAGTAGTATAGCCCGCCTACAGGGTTCGGGAGGCTACACCTTC. Translated, it gives CASSIARLQGSGGYTF.

This sequence joins TRBV6-5 and TRBJ1-6, with D possibly matching TRBD1 (6 bases). The CDR3 has 16 amino acids. The germline V and J ends were trimmed by 6 bases and 8 bases, with 20 bases remaining between them. Germline CDR1 and CDR2: MNHEY and SVGAGI. CDR3 residues: CASSLALDSRDSPLHF. CDR3 coding DNA: TGTGCCAGCAGCTTAGCCCTGGACAGTAGGGATTCACCCCTCCACTTT.

Judged by abundance, this clonotype is medium-sized (0.01 to 0.1%). The chain carries TRBV30 and TRBJ1-5, with 8 positions matching TRBD1. CDR3 length: 15 residues. CDR1 and CDR2 from the germline V gene are GTSNPN and SVGIG (reference sequence). V was pared by 3 bases and J by 7 bases, with 11 bases of the junction left unmatched. The CDR3 is CAWSHKTGAMQPQHF. The CDR3 DNA reads TGTGCCTGGAGCCATAAGACAGGGGCCATGCAGCCCCAGCATTTT.